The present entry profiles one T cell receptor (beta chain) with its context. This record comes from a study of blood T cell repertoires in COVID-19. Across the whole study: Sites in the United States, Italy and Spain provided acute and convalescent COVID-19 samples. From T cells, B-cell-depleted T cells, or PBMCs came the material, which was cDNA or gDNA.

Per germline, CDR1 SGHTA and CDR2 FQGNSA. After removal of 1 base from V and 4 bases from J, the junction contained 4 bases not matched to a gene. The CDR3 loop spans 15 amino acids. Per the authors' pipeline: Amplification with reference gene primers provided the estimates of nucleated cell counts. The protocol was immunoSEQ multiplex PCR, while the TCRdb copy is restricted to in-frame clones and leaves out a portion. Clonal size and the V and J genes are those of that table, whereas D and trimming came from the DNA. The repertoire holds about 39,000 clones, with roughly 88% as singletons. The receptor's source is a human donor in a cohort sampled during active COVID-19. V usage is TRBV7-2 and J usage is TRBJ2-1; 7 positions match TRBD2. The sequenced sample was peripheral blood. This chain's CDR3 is CASSLVAAGYNEQFF. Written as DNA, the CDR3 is TGTGCCAGCAGCTTAGTTGCAGCGGGGTACAATGAGCAGTTCTTC.